This note documents a single T cell receptor (beta chain) sequence. Using immunoSEQ multiplex PCR, the repertoire was profiled, and TCRdb retains in-frame clones only, with some absent. The sample has roughly 150,000 clones, approximately 85% seen once. The record originates from a study of blood T cell repertoires in COVID-19. Germline CDR1 and CDR2: SGHAT and FQNNGV. V shed 7 bases, J shed 4 bases, and the junction held 8 bases outside the gene matches. This CDR3 spans 14 amino acids. Sequencing was carried out using peripheral blood. J is TRBJ2-3 and V is TRBV11-2, with 7 bases lining up with TRBD1. The origin of this receptor is a man aged 55 to 70 with active or convalescent COVID-19. CDR3 sequence: CASTHRQGADTQYF. In DNA, the CDR3 is TGTGCCAGCACCCATCGTCAGGGGGCAGATACGCAGTATTTT.